What follows is one T cell receptor (beta chain) and its context. TCRdb reprocessed the 5' RACE reads, with one entry per CDR3 protein and no DNA. Its clone listing holds just over 300,000 distinct CDR3 sequences. This entry belongs to a study of monozygotic twins with inflammatory bowel disease. This CDR3 has 13 amino acids. Germline V gene sequence: CDR1 SGHRS, CDR2 YFSETQ. What was sequenced was blood. The receptor's source is a human donor with ulcerative colitis or Crohn's disease, or a healthy co-twin of an affected twin (not recorded which). The rearrangement uses TRBV5-1 and TRBJ1-6. The CDR3 reads CASSPPVGSPLHF.